This T cell receptor beta chain was sequenced in a study of blood T cell repertoires in COVID-19. For the study at large: The study drew acute and convalescent COVID-19 samples from the United States, Italy and Spain. Sources were T cells, B-cell-depleted T cells, or PBMCs; the material itself was cDNA or gDNA.

Looked up from germline, CDR1 is ENHRY and CDR2 is SYGVKD. The CDR3 extends over 14 amino acids. V was shortened by 6 bases and J by 7 bases, with 13 bases between the two germline ends. Authors' analysis steps: Reference gene primer amplification gave estimated nucleated cell counts. Sequencing used immunoSEQ multiplex PCR; TCRdb keeps in-frame clones, though not all of them. D and trimming were read from the DNA, whereas the V and J calls and clone size are those reported in that table. The top ten clones hold approximately 6.2% of a sample with under 120,000 clones, roughly 69% of them seen once. Sequenced material: peripheral blood. The receptor was isolated from a man older than 75 with acute or convalescent COVID-19. This sequence joins TRBV10-3 and TRBJ1-6; D perhaps matches TRBD1 (6 bases). CDR3 sequence reads: CAIRTQGNNSPLHF. As DNA, the CDR3 is TGTGCCATCAGGACACAGGGTAACAATTCACCCCTCCACTTT.